Following are 31 T cell receptor beta chains from one sample sequenced in a study of T cells in Graves' hyperthyroidism and ophthalmopathy. Template material for amplifying TCR beta CDR3 regions consisted of RNA transcripts. Researchers ran a first-round RT-PCR on the TCR CDR3 using the HTBI primer set. From the multiplex PCR reads, TCRdb called clonotypes with MiXCR, one entry per CDR3 protein. The table shows roughly 570,000 distinct CDR3 sequences, with around 42% occurring only once. The sequenced sample consisted of peripheral blood or thyroid tissue (not recorded which). These receptors were collected from an adult woman with Graves' disease, either hyperthyroidism or ophthalmopathy (not recorded which).

With respect to this clonotype: Lacking the conserved final phenylalanine or tryptophan, this CDR3 likely reflects a read error. Because the CDR3's place on the DNA is in doubt, the DNA is left out and the CDR3 is given as listed by TCRdb. The chain employs TRBV7-9 and TRBJ1-4; TRBD1, the table's D call, lacks a check against the DNA. The CDR3 region is 11 residues in length, termini included. Germline lookup yields CDR1 SEHNR and CDR2 FQNEAQ (reference sequence). The chain's CDR3 is CASSPGTGKAK.

The chain employs TRBV20-1 and TRBJ1-2, with D perhaps matching TRBD1 (5 bases). Between the trimmed V and J ends, which lost 0 bases and 2 bases, there was a span of 13 bases. The CDR3 covers 15 residues. CDR1 DFQATT and CDR2 SNEGSKA come from the germline V gene (reference sequence). The CDR3 coding sequence is TGCAGTGCTAGAGAGATCATTCGGGACAACTATGGCTACACCTTC. Translation: CSAREIIRDNYGYTF.

This clonotype showed up many times. V gene TRBV20-1 combines with J gene TRBJ2-2, with 7 positions matching TRBD2. CDR3 size: 14 residues. V shed 5 bases, J shed 4 bases, and the junction held 7 bases outside the gene matches. The germline CDR1 and CDR2 sequences are DFQATT and SNEGSKA (reference sequence). CDR3 bases: TGCAGTGCTCCCCCAGCGGGGCTCACCGGGGAGCTGTTTTTT. Translation gives CSAPPAGLTGELFF.

This clonotype occurred many times. The rearrangement links TRBV7-9 to TRBJ1-2; D may be TRBD1 (5 bases). The V and J ends lost 0 bases and 3 bases respectively, with 8 bases between them. This CDR3 is built from 14 residues. Germline loops: CDR1 SEHNR, CDR2 FQNEAQ (reference sequence). The DNA of the CDR3 is TGTGCCAGCAGCTTAGCGAAGGGACACTATGGCTACACCTTC. The encoded protein is CASSLAKGHYGYTF.

The table lists this clonotype with many counts. The rearrangement links TRBV2 to TRBJ2-2; D is ambiguous. Germline lookup yields CDR1 SNHLY and CDR2 FYNNEI. CDR3 length: 15 amino acids. V lost 7 bases to trimming and J lost 7 bases, with 19 bases between them. This CDR3 is CASTPGWLLNGELFF. For the CDR3, the DNA is TGTGCCAGCACCCCGGGTTGGCTACTTAACGGGGAGCTGTTTTTT.

This clonotype was counted at least ten times. The rearrangement uses TRBV5-1 and TRBJ2-2, with 7 bases that match TRBD1. Germline CDR1 reads SGHRS; CDR2 reads YFSETQ. V gave up 1 base and J gave up 5 bases; unmatched junction bases: 8. CDR3 length: 16 amino acids. For the CDR3, the DNA is TGCGCCAGCAGCTTGACGGGGACAGACCTTACCGGGGAGCTGTTTTTT. Translation gives CASSLTGTDLTGELFF.

This clonotype was observed many times. The chain is built from TRBV6-5 and TRBJ2-5; D may be TRBD1 or TRBD2 (6 bases each). The germline V and J ends were trimmed by 0 bases and 0 bases, with 8 bases remaining between them. CDR1 and CDR2 from the germline V gene are MNHEY and SVGAGI. This CDR3 has 15 amino acids. The CDR3 nucleotides read TGTGCCAGCAGTTACTCGAGGGGGGACCAAGAGACCCAGTACTTC. Translating it yields CASSYSRGDQETQYF.

The sample holds many counts of this clonotype. The CDR3 sequence is CASSLERTSAHPYEQYF. The DNA for the CDR3 is TGTGCCAGCAGTCTTGAACGGACTAGCGCCCATCCCTACGAGCAGTACTTC. The rearrangement uses TRBV12-3 or TRBV12-4 and TRBJ2-7; 9 bases are shared with TRBD2. There are 17 residues in the CDR3. V was pared by 5 bases and J by 2 bases, with 13 bases of the junction left unmatched.

This rearrangement joins TRBV6-1 to TRBJ2-5, with unresolved D. V lost 7 bases and J 9 bases, leaving 9 bases between the germline ends. The CDR3 contains 10 residues. Germline V gives CDR1 MNHNS, CDR2 SASEGT. The CDR3 loop is CASNHQPQYF. CDR3 coding DNA: TGTGCCAGCAACCATCAGCCCCAGTACTTC.

With respect to this clonotype: The junction differs from germline at one of its ends, possibly a read error. This chain links TRBV9 with TRBJ1-4, with a tentative D call TRBD1 (6 bases). The CDR3 extends over 14 amino acids. Germline assignment: CDR1 SGDLS and CDR2 YYNGEE. CDR3 sequence: CASSQDKGVQKPFF. The CDR3 bases are TGTGCCAGCAGCCAAGATAAGGGGGTACAAAAACCGTTTTTT.

This clonotype was seen many times. V usage is TRBV4-1 and J usage is TRBJ2-5; maybe TRBD2 (5 bases). Germline V gene data show CDR1 as MGHRA and CDR2 as YSYEKL. Between the trimmed V and J ends, which lost 4 bases and 0 bases, there was a span of 12 bases. This CDR3 contains 15 residues. CDR3 nucleotide sequence: TGCGCCAGCAGCCCGAGCGGTAGGGACCAAGAGACCCAGTACTTC. Translating gives CASSPSGRDQETQYF.

The chain uses TRBV19 and TRBJ2-5; D is uncertain. Germline loops: CDR1 LNHDA, CDR2 SQIVND (reference sequence). The CDR3 has 11 residues. Deletions cut 5 bases from V and 8 bases from J, with 9 bases between. CDR3 protein: CASSLTTTQYF. The CDR3 DNA sequence: TGTGCCAGTAGTCTTACGACTACCCAGTACTTC. Variable domain in full (rest from reference TRBV19 and TRBJ2-5): DGGITQSPKYLFRKEGQNVTLSCEQNLNHDAMYWYRQDPGQGLRLIYYSQIVNDFQKGDIAEGYSVSREKKESFPLTVTSAQKNPTAFYLCASSLTTTQYFGPGTRLLVL.

There are many counts of this clonotype. The rearrangement links TRBV27 to TRBJ2-6; possible D gene TRBD2, 6 bases. Deletions cut 5 bases from V and 3 bases from J, with 11 bases between. The CDR3 runs 15 residues. CDR1 and CDR2 from the germline V gene are MNHEY and SMNVEV (reference sequence). Written as DNA, the CDR3 is TGTGCCAGCAGTCCGACTAGGTTTGGGGCCAACGTCCTGACTTTC. Amino acid sequence: CASSPTRFGANVLTF.

There are many counts of this clonotype. The rearrangement uses TRBV12-3 or TRBV12-4 and TRBJ1-5; D gene uncertain. Deletions cut 2 bases from V and 7 bases from J, with 9 bases between. The CDR3 is 13 amino acids. CDR3 nucleotide sequence: TGTGCCAGCAGTTTACGTCACCCGCAGCCCCAGCATTTT. Protein sequence: CASSLRHPQPQHF.

This clonotype was observed a handful of times. V gene TRBV15 combines with J gene TRBJ2-3, with D perhaps matching TRBD1 (6 bases). CDR1 is LNHNV and CDR2 is YYDKDF in the germline V gene (reference sequence). This CDR3 is 15 amino acids long. V was clipped by 8 bases and J by 2 bases, with 17 bases between them. The CDR3 bases are TGTGCCACCGGGGACACCCTTGAAAACACAGATACGCAGTATTTT. Translating gives CATGDTLENTDTQYF.

V usage is TRBV6-1 and J usage is TRBJ2-7; no clear D. Trimming removed 3 bases from V and 2 bases from J, with 11 bases in between. Germline V gene sequence: CDR1 MNHNS, CDR2 SASEGT. This CDR3 has 14 residues. The chain's CDR3 is CASSDTILTYEQYF. CDR3 nucleotide sequence: TGTGCCAGCAGTGATACCATCTTAACCTACGAGCAGTACTTC.

This sequence joins TRBV7-2 and TRBJ1-5; the D is unclear. Germline V CDR1 and CDR2: SGHTA, FQGNSA. V was clipped by 3 bases and J by 0 bases, with 9 bases between them. The CDR3 loop spans 15 amino acids. The CDR3 spells CASSFDGYSNQPQHF. CDR3 sequence (DNA): TGTGCCAGCAGCTTCGACGGCTATAGCAATCAGCCCCAGCATTTT.

Ten or more counts support this clonotype. The gene calls are TRBV5-1 and TRBJ2-2; no clear D. V was clipped by 0 bases and J by 5 bases, with 8 bases between them. Germline V gene data show CDR1 as SGHRS and CDR2 as YFSETQ. This CDR3 contains 14 residues. CDR3 sequence (DNA): TGCGCCAGCAGCTTGGTTATCGGAACCGGGGAGCTGTTTTTT. It specifies CASSLVIGTGELFF.

This sequence joins TRBV10-3 and TRBJ1-2; the D is unclear. CDR1 and CDR2 from the germline V gene are ENHRY and SYGVKD. This CDR3 region has 11 residues. Trimming took 8 bases from V and 5 from J, leaving 9 bases between them. This CDR3 is CAIGSTYGYTF. CDR3 nucleotides: TGTGCCATCGGGAGTACATATGGCTACACCTTC.

This clonotype has a handful of counts. This may come from a read error, since a much larger clone is one base off. The chain carries TRBV6-1 and TRBJ1-1; D uncertain. The CDR3 extends over 14 amino acids. Germline V CDR1 and CDR2: MNHNS, SASEGT. CDR3 coding DNA: TGTGCCATCAGTTACGCCGCCGGTGTCACTGAAGCTTTCTTT. Protein: CAISYAAGVTEAFF.

As regards this clonotype: A read error may be the cause here, since a much bigger clone is one base away. Lacking the conserved final phenylalanine or tryptophan, this CDR3 likely reflects a read error. The chain uses TRBV2 and TRBJ1-2; no firm D call. V dropped 8 bases and J dropped 4 bases, with 8 bases sitting between them. CDR3 size: 11 residues. Germline CDR1 SNHLY, CDR2 FYNNEI. Here the CDR3 DNA reads TGTGCCAGCGCCGCCATCTATGGCTACACCCTC. Its translation is CASAAIYGYTL.

Points on this clonotype: An end of the junction differs from the germline gene, which may be a read error. The rearrangement uses TRBV7-3 and TRBJ2-2, with a tentative D call TRBD2 (6 bases). Germline CDR1 reads SGHTA; CDR2 reads FQGTGA. The CDR3 totals 15 residues. CDR3 region: CASTPGTPNTGELSW. The CDR3 bases are TGTGCCAGCACCCCCGGGACTCCGAACACCGGGGAGCTGTCTTGG.

This clonotype was counted at least ten times. J is TRBJ2-7 and V is TRBV11-2; 8 nucleotides match TRBD1. After removal of 4 bases from V and 1 base from J, the junction contained 15 bases not matched to a gene. The CDR3 sequence is 18 residues long. Germline values: CDR1 SGHAT, CDR2 FQNNGV. The DNA for the CDR3 is TGTGCCAGCAGCTCCTTTAGGTGGCCTCGGGACAGGTCCTACGAGCAGTACTTC. It translates to CASSSFRWPRDRSYEQYF.

This clonotype has at least ten counts. The CDR3 DNA follows: TGTGCCACCAGCAGAGAAGGCGGCTACGAGCAGTACTTC. It codes for CATSREGGYEQYF. The rearrangement joins TRBV15 to TRBJ2-7; D is ambiguous. Trimming shortened V by 0 bases and J by 3 bases, and 6 bases separated the two germline ends. The CDR3 is 13 amino acids. Germline loops: CDR1 LNHNV, CDR2 YYDKDF (reference sequence).

This chain connects TRBV28 to TRBJ2-5, with a tentative D call TRBD2 (5 bases). The V end lost 6 bases, the J end lost 2 bases, and 13 bases lay between the germline ends. The CDR3 extends over 14 amino acids. Germline CDR1 MDHEN, CDR2 SYDVKM. In DNA, the CDR3 is TGTGCCAGCAGCCAAACGAGGGTTCAAGAGACCCAGTACTTC. It yields the protein CASSQTRVQETQYF.

In this sample, this clonotype turned up many times. This chain joins TRBV7-2 and TRBJ2-7; D gene ambiguous. V gave up 6 bases and J gave up 0 bases, with 6 bases separating them. This CDR3 has 12 residues. CDR1 is SGHTA, CDR2 FQGNSA, per germline. Here the CDR3 DNA reads TGTGCCAGCAGTACCTACTCCTACGAGCAGTACTTC. This gives the protein CASSTYSYEQYF.

This clonotype appeared many times. The chain recombines TRBV7-2 with TRBJ1-5, with 9 positions matching TRBD1. The CDR3 is 15 amino acids. V lost 0 bases to trimming and J lost 5 bases; unmatched junction nucleotides: 2. Germline V lookup: CDR1 SGHTA, CDR2 FQGNSA. The chain's CDR3 is CASSLAGQGYQPQHF. The CDR3 DNA is TGTGCCAGCAGCTTAGCGGGACAGGGCTATCAGCCCCAGCATTTT.

As for this clonotype: At one end the junction does not follow the germline gene, possibly because of a read error. The chain uses TRBV15 and TRBJ2-7; 7 bases agree with TRBD2. The CDR3 totals 19 residues. CDR1 is LNHNV, CDR2 YYDKDF, per germline (reference sequence). This CDR3 is CATSRDPGTTVSRAYEQCF. As DNA, the CDR3 is TGTGCCACCAGCAGAGATCCCGGGACTACAGTTTCTCGTGCGTACGAGCAGTGCTTC.

Regarding this clonotype: A much larger clonotype is one base distant, so this may be a read error. The rearrangement joins TRBV10-3 to TRBJ2-3, with 7 nucleotides matching TRBD2. With 3 bases clipped from V and 7 bases from J, the junction kept 10 bases outside the gene matches. The CDR3 totals 15 residues. CDR1 and CDR2 (germline): ENHRY, SYGVKD. CDR3 bases: TGTGCCATCAGTGACAGAGGCGGGAGTATCCATACGCAGTATTTT. It encodes CAISDRGGSIHTQYF.

This clonotype came up many times. The genes are TRBV6-6 and TRBJ1-5; 11 nucleotides align to TRBD1. Germline CDR1 MNHNY, CDR2 SVGAGI (reference sequence). This CDR3 has 15 amino acids. V shed 6 bases, J shed 6 bases, and the junction held 7 bases outside the gene matches. Here the CDR3 DNA reads TGTGCCAGCAGGCCTACGGGACAGGGGGTTCAGCCCCAGCATTTT. This encodes CASRPTGQGVQPQHF.

This clonotype occurred many times. The chain recombines TRBV6-7 with TRBJ1-1; tentative D call: TRBD1 (5 bases). TRBV6-7 is reported as an ORF; its role is uncertain. The V gene lost 4 bases and the J gene lost 6 bases, with 18 bases spanning the gap. The CDR3 length is 15 residues. The CDR3 sequence: CASSSINRDLSEAFF. For the CDR3, the DNA is TGTGCCAGCAGTTCTATCAACCGGGACCTTTCTGAAGCTTTCTTT.